This record covers a single TCR beta chain. Its specificity is unknown. RNA transcripts gave rise to amplified TCR beta CDR3 regions. TCR CDR3 underwent first-round RT-PCR with the HTBI primer set. TCRdb redid the calling of the multiplex PCR reads with MiXCR, one entry per CDR3 protein. The repertoire has 300,000 to 400,000 distinct CDR3 sequences, around 15% of them found once; the top ten carry roughly 21%. The data are from a study of T cells in Graves' hyperthyroidism and ophthalmopathy. At the level of the study: Prior to any treatment, at the point of initial diagnosis, peripheral blood was collected.

Whole-study findings and limits: Within blood appeared most thyroid clonotypes that had expanded above 0.001.

CDR1 is SEHNR and CDR2 is FQNEAQ in the germline V gene (reference sequence). The junction had 13 bases not matched to a gene; V was cut back by 1 base and J by 8 bases. The CDR3 has 16 residues. The origin of this receptor is a woman aged 30 to 39 with Graves' ophthalmopathy. The chain combines TRBV7-9 with TRBJ1-2; 7 bases agree with TRBD1. The sequencing input was blood. This CDR3 is CASSLGQGEDREGYTF. In DNA, the CDR3 is TGTGCCAGCAGCTTAGGACAGGGAGAAGATCGAGAGGGCTACACCTTC. Combining the CDR3 with reference TRBV7-9 and TRBJ1-2 gives the whole variable domain DTGVSQNPRHKITKRGQNVTFRCDPISEHNRLYWYRQTLGQGPEFLTYFQNEAQLEKSRLLSDRFSAERPKGSFSTLEIQRTEQGDSAMYLCASSLGQGEDREGYTFGSGTRLTVV.